Detailed here is one T cell receptor beta chain. Its matching antigen is unknown. This CDR3 region has 17 residues. Germline V lookup: CDR1 SGHRS, CDR2 YFSETQ. The junction had 7 bases not matched to a gene; V was cut back by 1 base and J by 0 bases. The entry originates in a study of T-cell memory formation after mild COVID-19. Whole-study context: Largely, the TCR clusters proved donor specific.

Each CDR3 protein gets one entry after TCRdb re-called the 5' RACE reads with MiXCR. The table has fewer than 450,000 distinct CDR3 sequences, 20% to 25% seen once. Whole-study results and caveats: Clones that shrank (day 15 to 85) were balanced CD4/CD8, whereas later expanders leaned CD4+. Several responding clones turned up in pre-infection memory, indicating that cross-reactive memory may have taken part.

The V gene is TRBV5-1, the J gene TRBJ1-1; 9 nucleotides line up with TRBD1. The sequence was collected from an adult woman who had mild COVID-19 (a few samples of this study predate the infection). Cell type and time point are not known. Sequencing was performed on PBMCs or a T cell subset sorted from them (not recorded which). DNA of the CDR3: TGCGCCAGCAGCTTGAAAACAGGGGGCCTTCTGAACACTGAAGCTTTCTTT. Protein: CASSLKTGGLLNTEAFF. Combining the CDR3 with reference TRBV5-1 and TRBJ1-1 gives the whole variable domain KAGVTQTPRYLIKTRGQQVTLSCSPISGHRSVSWYQQTPGQGLQFLFEYFSETQRNKGNFPGRFSGRQFSNSRSEMNVSTLELGDSALYLCASSLKTGGLLNTEAFFGQGTRLTVV.